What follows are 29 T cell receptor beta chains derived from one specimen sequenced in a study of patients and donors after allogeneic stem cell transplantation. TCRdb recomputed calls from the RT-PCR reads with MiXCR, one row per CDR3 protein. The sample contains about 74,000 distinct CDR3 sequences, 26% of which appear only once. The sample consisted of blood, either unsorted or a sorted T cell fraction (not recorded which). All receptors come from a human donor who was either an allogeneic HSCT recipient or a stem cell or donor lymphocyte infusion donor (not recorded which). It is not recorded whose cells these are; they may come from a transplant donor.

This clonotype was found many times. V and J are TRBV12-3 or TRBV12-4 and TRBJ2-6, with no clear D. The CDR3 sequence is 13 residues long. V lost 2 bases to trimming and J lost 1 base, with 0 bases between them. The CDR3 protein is CASSLSGANVLTF. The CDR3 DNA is TGTGCCAGCAGTTTATCTGGGGCCAACGTCCTGACTTTC.

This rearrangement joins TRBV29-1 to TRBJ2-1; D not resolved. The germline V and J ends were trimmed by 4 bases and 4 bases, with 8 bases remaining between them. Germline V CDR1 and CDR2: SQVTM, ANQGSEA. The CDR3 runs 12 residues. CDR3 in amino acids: CSVVGRYNEQFF. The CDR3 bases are TGCAGCGTTGTCGGACGATACAATGAGCAGTTCTTC.

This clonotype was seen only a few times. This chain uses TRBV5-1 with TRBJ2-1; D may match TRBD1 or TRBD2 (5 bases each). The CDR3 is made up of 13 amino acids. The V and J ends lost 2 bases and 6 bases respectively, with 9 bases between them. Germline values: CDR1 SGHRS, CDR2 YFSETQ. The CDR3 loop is CASSFERGNEQFF. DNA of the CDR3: TGCGCCAGCAGCTTCGAGAGGGGCAATGAGCAGTTCTTC.

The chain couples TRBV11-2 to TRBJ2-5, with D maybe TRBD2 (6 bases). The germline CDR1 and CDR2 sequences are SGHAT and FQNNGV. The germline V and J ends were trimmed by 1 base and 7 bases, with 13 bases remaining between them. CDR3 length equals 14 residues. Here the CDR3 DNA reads TGTGCCAGCAGCTTAGGGGGACTGGCCATGACCCAGTACTTC. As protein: CASSLGGLAMTQYF.

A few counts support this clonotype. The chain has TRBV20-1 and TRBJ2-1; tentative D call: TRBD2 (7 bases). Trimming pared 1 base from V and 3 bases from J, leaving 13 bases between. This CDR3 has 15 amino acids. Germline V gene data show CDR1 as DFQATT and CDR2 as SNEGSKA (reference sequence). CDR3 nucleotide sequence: TGCAGTGCTAGAGCCCCGGGGGGCAGCTACAATGAGCAGTTCTTC. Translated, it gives CSARAPGGSYNEQFF.

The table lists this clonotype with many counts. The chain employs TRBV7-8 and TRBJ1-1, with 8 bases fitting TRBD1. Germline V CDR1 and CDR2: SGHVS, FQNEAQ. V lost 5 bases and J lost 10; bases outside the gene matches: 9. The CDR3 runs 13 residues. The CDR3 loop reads CASSQRQGRRAFF. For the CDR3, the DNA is TGTGCCAGCAGCCAAAGACAGGGGAGGAGAGCTTTCTTT.

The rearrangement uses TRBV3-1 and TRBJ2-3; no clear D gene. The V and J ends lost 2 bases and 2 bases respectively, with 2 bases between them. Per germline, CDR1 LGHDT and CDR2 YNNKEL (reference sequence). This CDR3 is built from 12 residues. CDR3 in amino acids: CASSQLTDTQYF. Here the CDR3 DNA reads TGTGCCAGCAGCCAACTCACAGATACGCAGTATTTT.

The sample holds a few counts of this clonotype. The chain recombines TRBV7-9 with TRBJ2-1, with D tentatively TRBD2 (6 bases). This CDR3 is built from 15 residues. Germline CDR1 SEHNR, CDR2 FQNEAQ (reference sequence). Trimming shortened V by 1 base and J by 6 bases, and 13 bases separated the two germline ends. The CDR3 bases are TGTGCCAGCAGCTTAGAAAGGCTCGGGGGCAATGAGCAGTTCTTC. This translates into CASSLERLGGNEQFF.

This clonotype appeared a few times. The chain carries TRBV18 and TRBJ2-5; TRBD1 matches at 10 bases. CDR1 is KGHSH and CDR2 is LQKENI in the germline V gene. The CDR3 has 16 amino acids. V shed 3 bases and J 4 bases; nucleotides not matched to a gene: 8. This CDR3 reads CASSPTTGGASETQYF. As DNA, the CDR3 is TGTGCCAGCTCACCCACGACAGGGGGCGCGTCAGAGACCCAGTACTTC.

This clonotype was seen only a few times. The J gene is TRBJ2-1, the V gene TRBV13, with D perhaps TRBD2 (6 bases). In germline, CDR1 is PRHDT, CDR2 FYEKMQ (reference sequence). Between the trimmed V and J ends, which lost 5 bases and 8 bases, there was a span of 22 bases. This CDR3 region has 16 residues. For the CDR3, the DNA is TGTGCCAGCAGCAGTTGGGACTTCCGAGGTTGGGATGAGCAGTTCTTC. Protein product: CASSSWDFRGWDEQFF.

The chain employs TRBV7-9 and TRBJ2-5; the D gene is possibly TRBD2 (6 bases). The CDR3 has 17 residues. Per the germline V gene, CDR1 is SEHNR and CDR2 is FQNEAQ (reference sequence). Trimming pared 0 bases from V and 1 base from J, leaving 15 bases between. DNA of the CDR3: TGTGCCAGCAGCTTAGCCCTTGCGGGGCCGATCCAAGAGACCCAGTACTTC. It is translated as CASSLALAGPIQETQYF.

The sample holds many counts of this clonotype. CDR3 sequence reads: CASRDIQGNQPQHF. CDR3 coding DNA: TGTGCCAGCAGAGACATCCAGGGGAATCAGCCCCAGCATTTT. The chain is built from TRBV7-2 and TRBJ1-5; perhaps TRBD1 as D (6 bases). Germline assignment: CDR1 SGHTA and CDR2 FQGNSA. CDR3 length: 14 amino acids. The V and J ends lost 6 bases and 4 bases respectively, with 13 bases between them. Full variable domain (rest looked up from reference TRBV7-2 and TRBJ1-5): GAGVSQSPSNKVTEKGKDVELRCDPISGHTALYWYRQSLGQGLEFLIYFQGNSAPDKSGLPSDRFSAERTGGSVSTLTIQRTQQEDSAVYLCASRDIQGNQPQHFGDGTRLSIL.

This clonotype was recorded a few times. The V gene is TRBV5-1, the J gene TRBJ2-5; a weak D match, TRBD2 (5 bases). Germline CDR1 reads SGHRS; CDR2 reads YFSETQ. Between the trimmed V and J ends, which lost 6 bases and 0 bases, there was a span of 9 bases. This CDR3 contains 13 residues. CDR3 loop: CASKEADQETQYF. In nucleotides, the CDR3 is TGCGCCAGCAAAGAAGCGGACCAAGAGACCCAGTACTTC.

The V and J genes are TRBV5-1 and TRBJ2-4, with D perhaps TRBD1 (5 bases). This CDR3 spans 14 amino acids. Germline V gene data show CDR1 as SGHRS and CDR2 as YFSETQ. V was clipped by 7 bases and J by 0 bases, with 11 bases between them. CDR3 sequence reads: CASPDKLAKNIQYF. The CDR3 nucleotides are TGCGCCAGCCCGGACAAACTAGCCAAAAACATTCAGTACTTC.

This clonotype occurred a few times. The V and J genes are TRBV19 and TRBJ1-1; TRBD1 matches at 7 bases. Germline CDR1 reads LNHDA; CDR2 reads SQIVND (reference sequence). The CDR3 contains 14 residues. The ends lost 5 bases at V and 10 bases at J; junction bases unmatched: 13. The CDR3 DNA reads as TGTGCCAGTAGTTCACCAGGGGGGACACGGCGAGCTTTCTTT. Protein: CASSSPGGTRRAFF.

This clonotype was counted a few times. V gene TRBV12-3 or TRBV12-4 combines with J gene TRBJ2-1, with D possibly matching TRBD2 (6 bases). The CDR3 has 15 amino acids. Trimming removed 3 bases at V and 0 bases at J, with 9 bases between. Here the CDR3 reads CASSFWGVSYNEQFF. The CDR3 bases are TGTGCCAGCAGTTTCTGGGGGGTCTCCTACAATGAGCAGTTCTTC.

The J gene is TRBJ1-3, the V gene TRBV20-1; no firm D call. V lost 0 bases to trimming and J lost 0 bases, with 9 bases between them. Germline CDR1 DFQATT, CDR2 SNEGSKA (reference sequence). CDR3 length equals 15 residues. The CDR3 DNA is TGCAGTGCTAGAGATTTTTCAGGCTCTGGAAACACCATATATTTT. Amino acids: CSARDFSGSGNTIYF.

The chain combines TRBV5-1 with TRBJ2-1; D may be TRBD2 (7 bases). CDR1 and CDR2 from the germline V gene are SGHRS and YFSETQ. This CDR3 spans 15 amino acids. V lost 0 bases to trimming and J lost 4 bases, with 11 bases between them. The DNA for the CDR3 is TGCGCCAGCAGCTTGGCCGGGGGGCTGTACAATGAGCAGTTCTTC. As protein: CASSLAGGLYNEQFF.

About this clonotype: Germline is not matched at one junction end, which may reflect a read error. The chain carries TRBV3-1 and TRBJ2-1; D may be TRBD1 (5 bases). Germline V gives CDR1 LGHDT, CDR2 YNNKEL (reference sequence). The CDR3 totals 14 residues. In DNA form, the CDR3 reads TGTGCAAGCAACACAGGTGGGCTAAACAATGAGCAGTTCTTC. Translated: CASNTGGLNNEQFF.

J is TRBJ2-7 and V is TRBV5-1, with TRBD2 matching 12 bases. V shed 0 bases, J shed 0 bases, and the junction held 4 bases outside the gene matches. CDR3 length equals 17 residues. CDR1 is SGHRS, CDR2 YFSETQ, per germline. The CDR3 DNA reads TGCGCCAGCAGCTTGGAACTAGCGGGAGGCCTCTCCTACGAGCAGTACTTC. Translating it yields CASSLELAGGLSYEQYF.

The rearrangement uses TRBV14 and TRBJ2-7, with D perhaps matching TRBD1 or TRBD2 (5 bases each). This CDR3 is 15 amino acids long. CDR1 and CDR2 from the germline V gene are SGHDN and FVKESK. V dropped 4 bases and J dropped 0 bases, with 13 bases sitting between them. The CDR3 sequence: CASSPTGPISYEQYF. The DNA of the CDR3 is TGTGCCAGCAGCCCCACGGGACCGATCTCCTACGAGCAGTACTTC.

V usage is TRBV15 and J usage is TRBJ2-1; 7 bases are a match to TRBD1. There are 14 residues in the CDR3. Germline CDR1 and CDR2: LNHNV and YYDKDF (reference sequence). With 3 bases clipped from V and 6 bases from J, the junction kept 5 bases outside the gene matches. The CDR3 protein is CATSRRQGGNEQFF. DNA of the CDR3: TGTGCCACCAGCAGGAGACAGGGCGGCAATGAGCAGTTCTTC.

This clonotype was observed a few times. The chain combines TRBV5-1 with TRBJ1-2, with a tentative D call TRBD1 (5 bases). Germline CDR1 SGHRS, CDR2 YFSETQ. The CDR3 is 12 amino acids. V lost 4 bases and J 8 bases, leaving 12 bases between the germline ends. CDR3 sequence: CASSRRGIGYTF. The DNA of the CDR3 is TGCGCCAGCAGCCGAAGGGGAATCGGCTACACCTTC.

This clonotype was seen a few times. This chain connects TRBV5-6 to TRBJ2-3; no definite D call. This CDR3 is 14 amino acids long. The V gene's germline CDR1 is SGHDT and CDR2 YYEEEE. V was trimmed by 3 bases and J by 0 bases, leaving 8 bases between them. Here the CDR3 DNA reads TGTGCCAGCAGCTGGAGCTCTAGCACAGATACGCAGTATTTT. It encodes CASSWSSSTDTQYF.

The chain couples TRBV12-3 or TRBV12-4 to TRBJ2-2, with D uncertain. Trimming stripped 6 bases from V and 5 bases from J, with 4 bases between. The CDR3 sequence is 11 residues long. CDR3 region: CASSWTGELFF. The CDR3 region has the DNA TGTGCCAGCAGCTGGACCGGGGAGCTGTTTTTT.

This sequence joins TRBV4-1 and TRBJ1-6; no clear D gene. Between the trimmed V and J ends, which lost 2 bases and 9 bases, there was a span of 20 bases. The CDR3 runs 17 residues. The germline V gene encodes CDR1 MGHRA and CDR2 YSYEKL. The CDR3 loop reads CASSQPPGPPVVSPLHF. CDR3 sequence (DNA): TGCGCCAGCAGCCAACCCCCGGGCCCTCCTGTAGTTTCACCCCTCCACTTT.

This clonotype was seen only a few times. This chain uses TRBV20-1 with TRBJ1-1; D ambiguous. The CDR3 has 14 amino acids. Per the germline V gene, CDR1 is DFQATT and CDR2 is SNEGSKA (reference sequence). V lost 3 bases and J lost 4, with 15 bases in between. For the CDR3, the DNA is TGCAGTGCTAGCCGCGGACTTCTGGCCACTGAAGCTTTCTTT. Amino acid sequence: CSASRGLLATEAFF.

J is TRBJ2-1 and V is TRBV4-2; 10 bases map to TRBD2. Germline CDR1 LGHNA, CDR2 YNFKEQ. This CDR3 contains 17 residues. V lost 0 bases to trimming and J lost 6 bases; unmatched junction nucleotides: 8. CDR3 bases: TGTGCCAGCAGCCAAGATCCCCTAGCGGGAGATCCCAATGAGCAGTTCTTC. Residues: CASSQDPLAGDPNEQFF.

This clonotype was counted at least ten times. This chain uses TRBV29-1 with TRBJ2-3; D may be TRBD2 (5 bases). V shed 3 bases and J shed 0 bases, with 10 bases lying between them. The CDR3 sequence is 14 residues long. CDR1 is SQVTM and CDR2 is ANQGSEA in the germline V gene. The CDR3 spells CSVDGVGSTDTQYF. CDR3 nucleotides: TGCAGCGTTGACGGGGTGGGGAGCACAGATACGCAGTATTTT.